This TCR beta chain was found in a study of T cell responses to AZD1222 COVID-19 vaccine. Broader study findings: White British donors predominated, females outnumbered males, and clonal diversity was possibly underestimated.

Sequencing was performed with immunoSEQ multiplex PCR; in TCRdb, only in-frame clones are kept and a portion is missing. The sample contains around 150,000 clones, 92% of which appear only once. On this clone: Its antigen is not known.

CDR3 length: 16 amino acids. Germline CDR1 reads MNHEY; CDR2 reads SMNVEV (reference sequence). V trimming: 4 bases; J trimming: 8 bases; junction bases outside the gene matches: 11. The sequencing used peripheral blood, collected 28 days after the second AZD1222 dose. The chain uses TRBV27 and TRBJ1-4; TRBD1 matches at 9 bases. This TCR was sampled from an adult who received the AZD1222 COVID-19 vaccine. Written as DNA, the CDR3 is TGTGCCAGCAGTTCCTCTCGGACAGGGGAACGGGAAAAACTGTTTTTT. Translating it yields CASSSSRTGEREKLFF.